This is a list of T cell receptor beta chains from one sample in a study of T cells expressing NK-cell markers. TCRdb re-called the 5' RACE reads and gives one entry per CDR3 protein, without DNA. The listing contains 200,000 to 300,000 distinct CDR3 sequences. The sample consisted of blood T cells: a sorted CD56 or NKG2C T cell subset, CD4+ or CD8+ T cells, or bulk PBMC T cells (not recorded which). These receptor sequences come from a young man in good health. The CDR3 runs from the conserved cysteine through the conserved F or W.

cdr3_aa v_call cdr3_length j_call
CASSGQGGTDTQYF TRBV13 14 TRBJ2-3
CASQETSDTGELFF TRBV7-2 14 TRBJ2-2
CSALDSRTLTQYF TRBV20-1 13 TRBJ2-3
CASSSGLAGGPADEQFF TRBV12-3/TRBV12-4 17 TRBJ2-1
CAISESPRGSYEQYF TRBV10-3 15 TRBJ2-7
CASSWDGTTNTGELFF TRBV5-6 16 TRBJ2-2
CSVGTGINQPQHF TRBV29-1 13 TRBJ1-5
CASGLTNTGELFF TRBV10-3 13 TRBJ2-2
CASSRPGLEASDTQYF TRBV6-1 16 TRBJ2-3
CASSEGLAGVETQYF TRBV6-1 15 TRBJ2-5
CASSPPRGSNTGEQFF TRBV18 16 TRBJ2-1
CSVAGAYGYTF TRBV29-1 11 TRBJ1-2
CASSSQGRQETQYF TRBV5-6 14 TRBJ2-5
CASRLAWDRGSHEQYF TRBV5-5 16 TRBJ2-7
CASSYLLVYEQYF TRBV7-2 13 TRBJ2-7
CASGLVGTHRRFF TRBV12-5 13 TRBJ2-1
CASSLWGAQGRGFDEQFF TRBV5-1 18 TRBJ2-1
CSARAPWGGGYTF TRBV20-1 13 TRBJ1-2
CSARDTFTETQYF TRBV20-1 13 TRBJ2-5
CSAEKPGYTEAFF TRBV20-1 13 TRBJ1-1
CASSLLDLSRETQYF TRBV11-3 15 TRBJ2-5
CASSLWTSGTLSYNEQFF TRBV12-3/TRBV12-4 18 TRBJ2-1
CSVAPAVQETQYF TRBV29-1 13 TRBJ2-5
CASSQDIGGYNEQFF TRBV4-1 15 TRBJ2-1
CASRSQGLETQYF TRBV28 13 TRBJ2-5
CASRPRMTDTQYF TRBV6-2/TRBV6-3 13 TRBJ2-3
CAISVRDSYNEQFF TRBV10-3 14 TRBJ2-1
CASSHGGPKYQETQYF TRBV5-4 16 TRBJ2-5
CSVSDRWDTEAFF TRBV29-1 13 TRBJ1-1
CASSQSARDEQFF TRBV5-4 13 TRBJ2-1
CASSRWAGKVSMNTEAFF TRBV7-6 18 TRBJ1-1
CASGLLRGANTGELFF TRBV11-2 16 TRBJ2-2
CASSPPGLAGVGEQFF TRBV18 16 TRBJ2-1
CASSTYTRGLDIQYF TRBV12-3/TRBV12-4 15 TRBJ2-4
CASNGDRVTDTQYF TRBV12-3/TRBV12-4 14 TRBJ2-3
CSARGLTHYEQYF TRBV20-1 13 TRBJ2-7
CASSPRAGRSYNEQFF TRBV7-3 16 TRBJ2-1
CSAPRTGDYEQYF TRBV20-1 13 TRBJ2-7
CASSQETGGTGELFF TRBV4-2 15 TRBJ2-2
CASSAGLPLGGEQFF TRBV9 15 TRBJ2-1
CASSAIAGGPEDEQFF TRBV5-1 16 TRBJ2-1
CATSDSDRSYEQYF TRBV24-1 14 TRBJ2-7
CSVVDRVSSGNTIYF TRBV29-1 15 TRBJ1-3
CASSLMLQLTDTQYF TRBV12-3/TRBV12-4 15 TRBJ2-3
CASVYRDWGYNEQFF TRBV6-5 15 TRBJ2-1
CASSLRGEGRMNTEAFF TRBV13 17 TRBJ1-1
CASSLAGTNGGTQYF TRBV5-1 15 TRBJ2-5
CASMVPGGPDTQYF TRBV6-1 14 TRBJ2-3
CASSQEGGGGGTSTQYF TRBV4-1 17 TRBJ2-3
CSAPQTSGGLDTQYF TRBV20-1 15 TRBJ2-3
CASSFSGLSTDTQYF TRBV5-5 15 TRBJ2-3
CASSSIVGPNEQFF TRBV5-4 14 TRBJ2-1
CASSEPAGAHEQFF TRBV21-1 14 TRBJ2-1
CASSRSPAAQEEQYF TRBV5-1 15 TRBJ2-7